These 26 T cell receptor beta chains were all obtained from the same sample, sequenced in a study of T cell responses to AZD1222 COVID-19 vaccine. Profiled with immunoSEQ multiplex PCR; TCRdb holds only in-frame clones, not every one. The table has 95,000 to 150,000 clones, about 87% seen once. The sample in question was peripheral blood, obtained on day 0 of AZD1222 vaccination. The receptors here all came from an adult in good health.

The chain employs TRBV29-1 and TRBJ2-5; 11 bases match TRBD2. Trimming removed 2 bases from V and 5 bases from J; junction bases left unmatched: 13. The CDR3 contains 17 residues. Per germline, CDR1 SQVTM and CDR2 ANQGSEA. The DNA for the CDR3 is TGCAGCGTTGAAAGCGGGCCTAGCGGGGGGACGAGGGAGACCCAGTACTTC. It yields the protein CSVESGPSGGTRETQYF. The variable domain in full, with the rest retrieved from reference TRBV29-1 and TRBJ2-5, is SAVISQKPSRDICQRGTSLTIQCQVDSQVTMMFWYRQQPGQSLTLIATANQGSEATYESGFVIDKFPISRPNLTFSTLTVSNMSPEDSSIYLCSVESGPSGGTRETQYFGPGTRLLVL.

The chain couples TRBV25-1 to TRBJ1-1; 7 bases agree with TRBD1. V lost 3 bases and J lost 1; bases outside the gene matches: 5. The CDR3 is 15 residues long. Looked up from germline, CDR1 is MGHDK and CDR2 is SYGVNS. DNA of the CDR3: TGTGCCAGCAGTGATGACAGGGCCGCGAACACTGAAGCTTTCTTT. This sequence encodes CASSDDRAANTEAFF.

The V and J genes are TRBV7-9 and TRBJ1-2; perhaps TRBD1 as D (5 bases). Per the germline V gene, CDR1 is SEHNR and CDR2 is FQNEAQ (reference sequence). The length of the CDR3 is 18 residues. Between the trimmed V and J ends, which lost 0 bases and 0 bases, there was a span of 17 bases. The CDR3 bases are TGTGCCAGCAGCTTAGCATTGGGCGGGGCCATAGCTAACTATGGCTACACCTTC. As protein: CASSLALGGAIANYGYTF. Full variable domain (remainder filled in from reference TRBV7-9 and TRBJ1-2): DTGVSQNPRHKITKRGQNVTFRCDPISEHNRLYWYRQTLGQGPEFLTYFQNEAQLEKSRLLSDRFSAERPKGSFSTLEIQRTEQGDSAMYLCASSLALGGAIANYGYTFGSGTRLTVV.

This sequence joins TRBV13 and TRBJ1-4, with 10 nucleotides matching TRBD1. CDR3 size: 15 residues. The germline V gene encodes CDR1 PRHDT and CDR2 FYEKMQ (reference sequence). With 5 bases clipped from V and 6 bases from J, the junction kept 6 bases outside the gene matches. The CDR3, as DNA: TGTGCCAGCAGCATATGGACAGGGGGGGATGAAAAACTGTTTTTT. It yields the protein CASSIWTGGDEKLFF.

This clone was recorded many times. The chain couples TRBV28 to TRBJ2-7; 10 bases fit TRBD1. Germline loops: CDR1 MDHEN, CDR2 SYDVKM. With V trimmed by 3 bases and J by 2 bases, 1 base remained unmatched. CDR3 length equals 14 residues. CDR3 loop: CASSLTGGTYEQYF. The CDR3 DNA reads TGTGCCAGCAGTTTGACAGGGGGCACCTACGAGCAGTACTTC.

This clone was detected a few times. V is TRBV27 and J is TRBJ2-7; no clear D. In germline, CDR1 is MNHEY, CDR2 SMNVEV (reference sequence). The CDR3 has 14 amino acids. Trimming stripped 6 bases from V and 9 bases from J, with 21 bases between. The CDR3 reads CASSYGVSTTGQYF. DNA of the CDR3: TGTGCCAGCAGCTATGGGGTCAGCACTACGGGGCAGTACTTC.

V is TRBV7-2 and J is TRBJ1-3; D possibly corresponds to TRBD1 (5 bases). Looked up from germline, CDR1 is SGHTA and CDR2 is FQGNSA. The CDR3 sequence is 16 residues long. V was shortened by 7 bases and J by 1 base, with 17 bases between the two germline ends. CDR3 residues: CASTLGAGLSGNTIYF. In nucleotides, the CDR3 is TGTGCCAGCACCCTAGGGGCAGGGTTATCTGGAAACACCATATATTTT. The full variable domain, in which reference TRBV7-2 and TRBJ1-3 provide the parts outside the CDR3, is GAGVSQSPSNKVTEKGKDVELRCDPISGHTALYWYRQSLGQGLEFLIYFQGNSAPDKSGLPSDRFSAERTGGSVSTLTIQRTQQEDSAVYLCASTLGAGLSGNTIYFGEGSWLTVV.

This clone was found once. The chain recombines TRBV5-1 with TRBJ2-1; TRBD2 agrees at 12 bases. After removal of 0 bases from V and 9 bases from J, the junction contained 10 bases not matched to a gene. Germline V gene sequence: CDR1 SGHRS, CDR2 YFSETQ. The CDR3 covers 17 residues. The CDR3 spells CASSLEARASGRVEQFF. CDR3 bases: TGCGCCAGCAGCTTGGAGGCTCGGGCTAGCGGGAGGGTTGAGCAGTTCTTC.

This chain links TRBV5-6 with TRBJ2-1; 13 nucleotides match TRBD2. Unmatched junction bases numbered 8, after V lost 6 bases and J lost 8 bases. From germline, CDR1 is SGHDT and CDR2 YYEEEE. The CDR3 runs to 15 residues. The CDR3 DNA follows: TGTGCCAGCATCCGAGGGACTAGCGGGATCGATGAGCAGTTCTTC. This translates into CASIRGTSGIDEQFF.

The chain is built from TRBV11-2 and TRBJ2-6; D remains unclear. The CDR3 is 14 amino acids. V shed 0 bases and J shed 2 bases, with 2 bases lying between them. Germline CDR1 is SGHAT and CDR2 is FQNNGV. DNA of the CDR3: TGTGCCAGCAGCTTAGAGCCTGGGGCCAACGTCCTGACTTTC. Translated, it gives CASSLEPGANVLTF. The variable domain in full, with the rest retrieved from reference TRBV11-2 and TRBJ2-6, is EAGVAQSPRYKIIEKRQSVAFWCNPISGHATLYWYQQILGQGPKLLIQFQNNGVVDDSQLPKDRFSAERLKGVDSTLKIQPAKLEDSAVYLCASSLEPGANVLTFGAGSRLTVL.

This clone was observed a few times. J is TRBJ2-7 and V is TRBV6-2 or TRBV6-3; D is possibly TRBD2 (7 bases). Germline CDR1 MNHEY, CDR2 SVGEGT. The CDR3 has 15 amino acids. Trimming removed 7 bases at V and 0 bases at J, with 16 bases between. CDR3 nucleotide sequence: TGTGCCAGCACCCCCGGCGGGGGCAGCTCCTACGAGCAGTACTTC. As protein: CASTPGGGSSYEQYF.

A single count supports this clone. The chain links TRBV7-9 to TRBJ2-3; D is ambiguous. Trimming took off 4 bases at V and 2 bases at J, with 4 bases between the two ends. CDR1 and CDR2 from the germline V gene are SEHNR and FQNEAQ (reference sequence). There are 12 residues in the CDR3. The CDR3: CASSSITDTQYF. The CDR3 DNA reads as TGTGCCAGCAGCTCGATCACAGATACGCAGTATTTT.

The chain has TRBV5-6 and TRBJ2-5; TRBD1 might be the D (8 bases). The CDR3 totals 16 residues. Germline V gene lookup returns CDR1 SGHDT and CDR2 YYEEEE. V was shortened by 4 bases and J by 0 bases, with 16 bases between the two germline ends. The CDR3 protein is CASSKGGDRYQETQYF. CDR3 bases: TGTGCCAGCAGCAAGGGGGGGGACAGGTACCAAGAGACCCAGTACTTC.

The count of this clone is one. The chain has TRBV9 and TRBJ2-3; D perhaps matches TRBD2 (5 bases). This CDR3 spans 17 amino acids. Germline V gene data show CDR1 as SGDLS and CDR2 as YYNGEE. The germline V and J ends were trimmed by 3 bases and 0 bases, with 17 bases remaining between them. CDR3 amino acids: CASSAPGSYGSTDTQYF. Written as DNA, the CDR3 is TGTGCCAGCAGCGCCCCTGGGAGTTATGGAAGCACAGATACGCAGTATTTT.

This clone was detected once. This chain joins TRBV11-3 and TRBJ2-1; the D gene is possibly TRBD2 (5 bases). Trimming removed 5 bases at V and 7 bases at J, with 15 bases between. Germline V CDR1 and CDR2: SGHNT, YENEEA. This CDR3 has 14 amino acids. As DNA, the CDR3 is TGTGCCAGCAGCCCGCGGAGGACTGGGAATGAGCAGTTCTTC. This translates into CASSPRRTGNEQFF.

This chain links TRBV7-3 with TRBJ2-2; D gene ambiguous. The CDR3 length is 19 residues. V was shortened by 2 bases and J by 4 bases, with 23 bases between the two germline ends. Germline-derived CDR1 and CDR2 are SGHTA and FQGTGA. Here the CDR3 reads CASSLYAEGTGRVTGELFF. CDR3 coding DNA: TGTGCCAGCAGCTTATATGCCGAAGGAACGGGCCGCGTCACCGGGGAGCTGTTTTTT.

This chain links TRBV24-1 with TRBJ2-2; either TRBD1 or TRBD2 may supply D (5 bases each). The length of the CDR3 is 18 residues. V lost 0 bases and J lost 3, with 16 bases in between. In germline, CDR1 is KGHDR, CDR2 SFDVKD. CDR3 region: CATSDLTREGGDTGELFF. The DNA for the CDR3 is TGTGCCACCAGTGATTTGACCAGGGAAGGAGGAGACACCGGGGAGCTGTTTTTT.

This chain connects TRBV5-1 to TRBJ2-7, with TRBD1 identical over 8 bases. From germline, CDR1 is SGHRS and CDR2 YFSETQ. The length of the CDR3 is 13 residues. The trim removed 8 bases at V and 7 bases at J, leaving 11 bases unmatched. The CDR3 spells CARGTGPRGEQYF. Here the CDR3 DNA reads TGCGCCAGGGGGACAGGCCCTCGGGGGGAGCAGTACTTC.

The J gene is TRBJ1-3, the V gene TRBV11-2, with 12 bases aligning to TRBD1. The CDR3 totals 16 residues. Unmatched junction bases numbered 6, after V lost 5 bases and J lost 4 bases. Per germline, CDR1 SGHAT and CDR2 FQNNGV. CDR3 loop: CASSQRDRGRGNTIYF. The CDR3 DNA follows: TGTGCCAGCAGCCAACGGGACAGGGGGCGAGGAAACACCATATATTTT.

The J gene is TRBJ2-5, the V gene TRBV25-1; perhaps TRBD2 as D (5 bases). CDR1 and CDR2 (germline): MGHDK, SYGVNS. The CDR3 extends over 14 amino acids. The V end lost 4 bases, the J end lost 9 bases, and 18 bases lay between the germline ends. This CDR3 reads CASSGSPLRGPQYF. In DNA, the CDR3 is TGTGCCAGCAGTGGATCCCCCTTAAGAGGGCCCCAGTACTTC.

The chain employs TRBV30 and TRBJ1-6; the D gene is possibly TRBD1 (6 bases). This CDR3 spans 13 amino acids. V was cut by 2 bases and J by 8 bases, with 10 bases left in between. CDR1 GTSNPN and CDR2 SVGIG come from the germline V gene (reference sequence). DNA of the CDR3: TGTGCCTGGAGTTTGAGGGGGGATTCACCCCTCCACTTT. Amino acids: CAWSLRGDSPLHF.

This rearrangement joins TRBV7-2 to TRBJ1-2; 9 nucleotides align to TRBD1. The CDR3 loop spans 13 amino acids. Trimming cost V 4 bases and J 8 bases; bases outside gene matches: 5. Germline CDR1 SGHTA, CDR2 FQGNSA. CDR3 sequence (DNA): TGTGCCAGCAGCTCGGGACAGGGTTTGGGCTACACCTTC. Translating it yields CASSSGQGLGYTF.

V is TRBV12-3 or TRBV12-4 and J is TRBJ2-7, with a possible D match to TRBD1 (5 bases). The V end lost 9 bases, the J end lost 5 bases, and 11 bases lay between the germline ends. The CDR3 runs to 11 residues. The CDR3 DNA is TGTGCCAGTCAGGGTACCAACGAGCAGTACTTC. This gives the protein CASQGTNEQYF.

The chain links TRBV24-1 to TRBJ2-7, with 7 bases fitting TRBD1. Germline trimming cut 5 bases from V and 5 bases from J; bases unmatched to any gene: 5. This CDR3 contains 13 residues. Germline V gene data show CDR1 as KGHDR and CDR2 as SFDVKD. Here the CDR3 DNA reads TGTGCCACCAGTGGTGTACAGGGGAACGAGCAGTACTTC. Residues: CATSGVQGNEQYF.

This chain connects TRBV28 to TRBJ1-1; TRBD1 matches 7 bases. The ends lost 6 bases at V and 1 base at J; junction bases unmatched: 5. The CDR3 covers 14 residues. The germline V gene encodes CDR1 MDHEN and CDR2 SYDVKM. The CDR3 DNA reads TGTGCCAGCAGGCCGGGACAGACGAACACTGAAGCTTTCTTT. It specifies CASRPGQTNTEAFF.

The CDR3, as DNA: TGTGCCAGTAGTATAGTAGCTAGCGGGGGGGCCCGGTCTTACGAGCAGTACTTC. The encoded protein is CASSIVASGGARSYEQYF. This rearrangement joins TRBV19 to TRBJ2-7; TRBD2 matches 12 bases. The CDR3 is 18 amino acids. The germline V gene encodes CDR1 LNHDA and CDR2 SQIVND (reference sequence). After removal of 1 base from V and 4 bases from J, the junction contained 11 bases not matched to a gene.